The 18 T cell receptor beta chains presented below share a single source sample, sequenced in a study of cytotoxic CD8 clonotypes in ibrutinib-treated CLL. TCRdb's copy holds only in-frame clones and misses some; the assay was immunoSEQ multiplex PCR. The sample carries around 330,000 clones, over 55% recorded once. The source material was PBMCs, sampled after 36 months of ibrutinib treatment. The origin of the receptors is a human donor with chronic lymphocytic leukemia.

This chain connects TRBV10-2 to TRBJ2-7; D unclear. CDR3 size: 12 residues. V was clipped by 6 bases and J by 1 base, with 7 bases between them. Germline-derived CDR1 and CDR2 are WSHSY and SAAADI. The CDR3: CASSLWSYEQYF. The CDR3 nucleotides are TGCGCCAGCAGCCTTTGGTCCTACGAGCAGTACTTC.

This clone was counted a few times. J is TRBJ2-2 and V is TRBV29-1; D is perhaps TRBD1 (6 bases). The V end lost 7 bases, the J end lost 14 bases, and 26 bases lay between the germline ends. The CDR3 is made up of 14 amino acids. Germline V gives CDR1 SQVTM, CDR2 ANQGSEA. CDR3 nucleotides: TGCAGCGCCCACTTCCGGAAACAGGGCAGGCATCTGTTTTTT. This sequence encodes CSAHFRKQGRHLFF.

The genes are TRBV28 and TRBJ1-5; unclear D gene. The CDR3 spans 13 residues. V was clipped by 5 bases and J by 3 bases, with 8 bases between them. Germline V gene lookup returns CDR1 MDHEN and CDR2 SYDVKM. The CDR3 protein is CASSHRYNQPQHF. The CDR3, as DNA: TGTGCCAGCAGTCATAGGTACAATCAGCCCCAGCATTTT.

The chain recombines TRBV9 with TRBJ1-1; a weak D match, TRBD1 (5 bases). CDR1 is SGDLS, CDR2 YYNGEE, per germline. This CDR3 has 15 residues. V lost 3 bases and J 4 bases, leaving 16 bases between the germline ends. The CDR3 nucleotides are TGTGCCAGCAGCGCCCGGGACTTCATGGGCACTGAAGCTTTCTTT. This codes for CASSARDFMGTEAFF.

V is TRBV5-1 and J is TRBJ1-2; D call uncertain. V was shortened by 6 bases and J by 2 bases, with 11 bases between the two germline ends. The CDR3 has 13 amino acids. CDR1 and CDR2 (germline): SGHRS, YFSETQ. The CDR3 nucleotides read TGCGCCAGCACTCGTGACGGAAACTATGGCTACACCTTC. It encodes CASTRDGNYGYTF.

The rearrangement joins TRBV5-1 to TRBJ2-3; D ambiguous. The CDR3 sequence is 15 residues long. Per the germline V gene, CDR1 is SGHRS and CDR2 is YFSETQ. Deletions cut 2 bases from V and 0 bases from J, with 10 bases between. The CDR3 DNA reads as TGCGCCAGCAGCTTAGGCCGGTTCAGCACAGATACGCAGTATTTT. Its translation: CASSLGRFSTDTQYF.

J is TRBJ2-7 and V is TRBV11-2; the match to TRBD2 covers 10 bases. Germline V gene lookup returns CDR1 SGHAT and CDR2 FQNNGV. J lost 4 bases, V lost 2 bases, and 8 bases had no gene match. The CDR3 totals 16 residues. CDR3 nucleotide sequence: TGTGCCAGCAGCTTAAATGCCGGACTAGCGGTATACGAGCAGTACTTC. Its protein is CASSLNAGLAVYEQYF.

The rearrangement joins TRBV2 to TRBJ2-7; D not certain. CDR1 and CDR2 (germline): SNHLY, FYNNEI. The CDR3 is 13 amino acids. Deletions cut 5 bases from V and 9 bases from J, with 17 bases between. The CDR3 region has the DNA TGTGCCAGCAGTCTAGGATCTCTCTGGGGGCAGTACTTC. Translating gives CASSLGSLWGQYF.

This chain connects TRBV10-2 to TRBJ1-3; D might be TRBD1 (6 bases). CDR1 and CDR2 (germline): WSHSY, SAAADI. V lost 7 bases and J lost 2, with 12 bases in between. The CDR3 covers 14 residues. The CDR3 spells CASKPTGTGNTIYF. For the CDR3, the DNA is TGCGCCAGCAAACCGACAGGCACTGGAAACACCATATATTTT.

This clone has only a few counts. J is TRBJ1-2 and V is TRBV10-3; D remains unclear. Between the trimmed V and J ends, which lost 8 bases and 5 bases, there was a span of 18 bases. The V gene's germline CDR1 is ENHRY and CDR2 SYGVKD. The CDR3 sequence is 14 residues long. The CDR3 nucleotides read TGTGCCATCGCGATTTACGCAGGCCAATATGGCTACACCTTC. It specifies CAIAIYAGQYGYTF.

The sample holds a few counts of this clone. The chain uses TRBV4-1 and TRBJ2-7; D may be TRBD1 or TRBD2 (5 bases each). Looked up from germline, CDR1 is MGHRA and CDR2 is YSYEKL. The CDR3 consists of 18 residues. Trimming took 0 bases from V and 0 from J, leaving 18 bases between them. The CDR3 is CASSQDPGTHKSSYEQYF. In nucleotides, the CDR3 is TGCGCCAGCAGCCAAGATCCCGGGACCCACAAGTCCTCCTACGAGCAGTACTTC.

The chain has TRBV10-3 and TRBJ2-7, with 7 bases matching TRBD1. The CDR3 runs to 15 residues. The V gene end was trimmed by 4 bases and the J gene end by 2 bases; junction bases not matched to a gene: 8. In germline, CDR1 is ENHRY, CDR2 SYGVKD. The CDR3 reads CAISAGTVFPYEQYF. CDR3 DNA sequence: TGTGCCATCAGTGCCGGGACAGTTTTCCCCTACGAGCAGTACTTC.

This clone was observed once. The gene calls are TRBV7-9 and TRBJ1-1; TRBD1 matches 9 bases. This CDR3 is 14 amino acids long. Unmatched junction bases numbered 3, after V lost 1 base and J lost 6 bases. Germline V gene data show CDR1 as SEHNR and CDR2 as FQNEAQ (reference sequence). CDR3 amino acids: CASSLGTGDPEAFF. The CDR3 DNA reads TGTGCCAGCAGCTTAGGGACAGGGGATCCTGAAGCTTTCTTT.

J is TRBJ2-2 and V is TRBV28; 12 bases agree with TRBD1. The germline V gene encodes CDR1 MDHEN and CDR2 SYDVKM. Unmatched junction bases numbered 12, after V lost 5 bases and J lost 5 bases. The CDR3 loop spans 18 amino acids. CDR3 bases: TGTGCCAGCAGTCAAACAGGGGACAGGGGGCGAATTACCGGGGAGCTGTTTTTT. This sequence encodes CASSQTGDRGRITGELFF. The whole variable domain, filled in from reference TRBV28 and TRBJ2-2, reads DVKVTQSSRYLVKRTGEKVFLECVQDMDHENMFWYRQDPGLGLRLIYFSYDVKMKEKGDIPEGYSVSREKKERFSLILESASTNQTSMYLCASSQTGDRGRITGELFFGEGSRLTVL.

The V call is TRBV19, the J call TRBJ1-4, with a tentative D call TRBD1 (5 bases). V was trimmed by 6 bases and J by 5 bases, leaving 13 bases between them. CDR3 size: 14 residues. Germline assignment: CDR1 LNHDA and CDR2 SQIVND (reference sequence). The CDR3 sequence is CASREWTQNEKLFF. In DNA form, the CDR3 reads TGTGCCAGTAGAGAATGGACACAGAATGAAAAACTGTTTTTT.

This clone was seen only a few times. The chain links TRBV11-2 to TRBJ1-3; 7 bases agree with TRBD1. CDR3 size: 14 residues. CDR1 is SGHAT, CDR2 FQNNGV, per germline. With V trimmed by 5 bases and J by 8 bases, 9 bases remained unmatched. CDR3 coding DNA: TGTGCCAGCAGCACCAGACAGGGTGGGGACACCATATATTTT. Translated: CASSTRQGGDTIYF. Full variable domain (outside the CDR3, taken from reference TRBV11-2 and TRBJ1-3): EAGVAQSPRYKIIEKRQSVAFWCNPISGHATLYWYQQILGQGPKLLIQFQNNGVVDDSQLPKDRFSAERLKGVDSTLKIQPAKLEDSAVYLCASSTRQGGDTIYFGEGSWLTVV.

This chain connects TRBV10-2 to TRBJ2-3, with 7 nucleotides matching TRBD2. The V gene's germline CDR1 is WSHSY and CDR2 SAAADI. The CDR3 totals 16 residues. V gave up 2 bases and J gave up 0 bases; unmatched junction bases: 5. The CDR3 coding sequence is TGCGCCAGCAGTGAGGGGGGACTATCTAGCACAGATACGCAGTATTTT. Translated, it gives CASSEGGLSSTDTQYF.

The gene calls are TRBV7-6 and TRBJ1-4; D unresolved. From germline, CDR1 is SGHVS and CDR2 FNYEAQ. V lost 5 bases and J 3 bases, leaving 13 bases between the germline ends. The CDR3 extends over 15 amino acids. CDR3 DNA sequence: TGTGCCAGCAGCCCGAAGGCAGCACCTAATGAAAAACTGTTTTTT. As protein: CASSPKAAPNEKLFF.